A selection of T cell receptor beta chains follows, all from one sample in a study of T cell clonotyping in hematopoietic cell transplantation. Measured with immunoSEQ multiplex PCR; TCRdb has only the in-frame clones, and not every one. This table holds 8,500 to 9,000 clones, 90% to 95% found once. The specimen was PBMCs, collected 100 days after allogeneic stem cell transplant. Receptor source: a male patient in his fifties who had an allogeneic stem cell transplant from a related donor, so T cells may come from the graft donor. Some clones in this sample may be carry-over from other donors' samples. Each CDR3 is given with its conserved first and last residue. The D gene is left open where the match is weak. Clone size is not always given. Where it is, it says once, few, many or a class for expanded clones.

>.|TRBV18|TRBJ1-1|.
TGTGCCAGCTCTTCAGGATGGGACACTGAAGCTTTCTTT
CASSSGWDTEAFF
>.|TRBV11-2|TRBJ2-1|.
TGTGCCAGCAGCTTAGCCAGACAGAATGAGCAGTTCTTC
CASSLARQNEQFF
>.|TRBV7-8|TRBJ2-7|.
TGTGCCAGCAGCCCAGGCTACGAGCAGTACTTC
CASSPGYEQYF
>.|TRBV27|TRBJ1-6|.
TGTGCCAGCAGCCACCTCCAAGAGGATATGAGGGTTAATTCACCCCTCCACTTT
CASSHLQEDMRVNSPLHF
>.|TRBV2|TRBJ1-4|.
TGTGCCAGCGGGGATCTGACAGAGAATGAAAAACTGTTTTTT
CASGDLTENEKLFF
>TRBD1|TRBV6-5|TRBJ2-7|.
TGTGCCAGCAGTTACGGGACAGGCTACGAGCAGTACTTC
CASSYGTGYEQYF
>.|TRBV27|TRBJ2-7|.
TGTGCCAGCAGCCTCTACTTGGGAAACGAGCAGTACTTC
CASSLYLGNEQYF
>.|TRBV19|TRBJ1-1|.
TGTGCCAGTAGTAGTTACAGGGTTCGGAGGACTGAAGCTTTCTTT
CASSSYRVRRTEAFF
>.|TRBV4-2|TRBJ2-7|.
TGTGCCAGCAGCCAAGTGACGGCGGCCTACGAGCAGTACTTC
CASSQVTAAYEQYF
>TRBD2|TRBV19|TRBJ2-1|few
TGTGCCAGTAGCCTGACTAGCGGGAACTACAATGAGCAGTTCTTC
CASSLTSGNYNEQFF
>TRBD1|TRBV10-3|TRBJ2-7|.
TGTGCCATCAGTTGGACAGGGGAACTTAGGGAGCAGTACTTC
CAISWTGELREQYF
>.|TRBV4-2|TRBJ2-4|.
TGTGCCAGCAGCCAAGACGCTAGCGCGGAAAACATTCAGTACTTC
CASSQDASAENIQYF
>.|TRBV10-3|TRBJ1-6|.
TGTGCCATCAGTGGCACGGACAGTGGCGATTCACCCCTCCACTTT
CAISGTDSGDSPLHF
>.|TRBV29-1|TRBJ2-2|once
TGCAGCGTACCTCGCCCAGGGGACACCGGGGAGCTGTTTTTT
CSVPRPGDTGELFF
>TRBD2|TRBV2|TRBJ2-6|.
TGTGCCAGCAGTGAATCGGGACTAGCGGGATTAGGTGGGGCCAACGTCCTGACTTTC
CASSESGLAGLGGANVLTF
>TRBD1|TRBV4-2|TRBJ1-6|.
TGTGCCAGCAGCCAGGACAGGGGCGGCTCACCCCTCCACTTT
CASSQDRGGSPLHF
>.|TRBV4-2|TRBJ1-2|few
TGTGCCAGCAGCCAACCCTGGGTTGGCTACACCTTC
CASSQPWVGYTF